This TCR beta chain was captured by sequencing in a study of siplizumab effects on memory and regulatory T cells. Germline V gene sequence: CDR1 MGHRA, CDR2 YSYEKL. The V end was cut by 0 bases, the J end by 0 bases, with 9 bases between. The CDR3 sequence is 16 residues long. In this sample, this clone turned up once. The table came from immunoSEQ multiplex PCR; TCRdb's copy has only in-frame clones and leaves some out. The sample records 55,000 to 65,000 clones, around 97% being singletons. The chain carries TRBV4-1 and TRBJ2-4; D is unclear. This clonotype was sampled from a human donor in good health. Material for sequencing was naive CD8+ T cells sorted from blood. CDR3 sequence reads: CASSQDWVLAKNIQYF. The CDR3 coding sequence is TGCGCCAGCAGCCAAGATTGGGTCCTAGCCAAAAACATTCAGTACTTC.